Each of the 13 T cell receptor beta chains below was sequenced from the same sample in a study of T cells after yellow fever vaccination. Via MiXCR, TCRdb re-called the 5' RACE reads, giving one row per CDR3 protein. Of around 200,000 distinct CDR3 sequences detected, 11% appear once; the ten largest clones hold 36%. The specimen was CD8+ T cells sorted from PBMCs, collected 15 days after the yellow fever booster vaccination. The receptors were sampled from a man between 18 and 35 years old who received the YFV17D yellow fever vaccine.

This chain uses TRBV6-2 or TRBV6-3 with TRBJ2-7; TRBD2 agrees at 7 bases. The CDR3 length is 15 residues. Trimming removed 6 bases from V and 3 bases from J; junction bases left unmatched: 11. The germline gives CDR1 MNHEY, CDR2 SVGEGT. This CDR3 reads CASSPPERGIYEQYF. The CDR3 nucleotides are TGTGCCAGCAGCCCCCCCGAGCGGGGTATCTACGAGCAGTACTTC.

The chain couples TRBV5-5 to TRBJ2-3; D uncertain. In germline, CDR1 is SGHKS, CDR2 YYEKEE (reference sequence). Trimming removed 7 bases from V and 0 bases from J, with 12 bases in between. This CDR3 has 14 amino acids. This CDR3 reads CASSVARSTDTQYF. In DNA form, the CDR3 reads TGTGCCAGCTCCGTGGCAAGGAGCACAGATACGCAGTATTTT.

In its sample, this clonotype was seen a few times. This chain links TRBV12-5 with TRBJ2-1, with TRBD1 matching 10 bases. V shed 5 bases, J shed 8 bases, and the junction held 6 bases outside the gene matches. Germline V gene sequence: CDR1 LGHNT, CDR2 FRNRAP. This CDR3 contains 14 residues. DNA for the CDR3: TGTGCTAGTGGTACCGGGACAGGGGTCCATGAGCAGTTCTTC. Amino acids: CASGTGTGVHEQFF.

This clonotype has a single count. V and J are TRBV7-9 and TRBJ2-7; the match to TRBD1 covers 7 bases. V lost 5 bases, J lost 5 bases, and 9 bases stayed unmatched. Germline loops: CDR1 SEHNR, CDR2 FQNEAQ (reference sequence). CDR3 length: 14 residues. In DNA form, the CDR3 reads TGTGCCAGCAGCCCCGGGACAGACTTCGACGAGCAGTACGTC. It specifies CASSPGTDFDEQYV.

This rearrangement joins TRBV6-5 to TRBJ2-7, with D perhaps TRBD1 or TRBD2 (5 bases each). Germline assignment: CDR1 MNHEY and CDR2 SVGAGI. The CDR3 is 13 residues long. The V and J ends lost 4 bases and 2 bases respectively, with 9 bases between them. The CDR3 protein is CASSWQGAYEQYF. The CDR3 bases are TGTGCCAGCAGTTGGCAGGGAGCCTACGAGCAGTACTTC.

The chain employs TRBV6-2 or TRBV6-3 and TRBJ1-5; a possible D gene is TRBD1 (6 bases). Trimming removed 1 base at V and 10 bases at J, with 11 bases between. This CDR3 spans 13 amino acids. Germline V gene lookup returns CDR1 MNHEY and CDR2 SVGEGT. The CDR3 protein is CASSYLGGPPQHF. The DNA for the CDR3 is TGTGCCAGCAGTTACTTAGGGGGACCACCCCAGCATTTT.

There are a few counts of this clonotype. The V call is TRBV10-3, the J call TRBJ2-3, with TRBD1 matching 8 bases. CDR3 length equals 15 residues. V dropped 6 bases and J dropped 6; count of bases not matched to a gene: 11. The germline CDR1 and CDR2 sequences are ENHRY and SYGVKD. CDR3 in amino acids: CAIRQLAGGEDTQYF. CDR3 bases: TGTGCCATCAGACAGCTAGCAGGGGGCGAGGATACGCAGTATTTT.

The chain is built from TRBV6-5 and TRBJ1-1; 7 nucleotides agree with TRBD1. This CDR3 comprises 13 residues. Germline V gives CDR1 MNHEY, CDR2 SVGAGI. V gave up 10 bases and J gave up 4 bases; unmatched junction bases: 9. This CDR3 reads CATKTGIITEAFF. Written as DNA, the CDR3 is TGTGCCACCAAGACAGGGATCATCACTGAAGCTTTCTTT.

This chain links TRBV7-9 with TRBJ2-3; tentative D call: TRBD1 (6 bases). V lost 6 bases and J lost 4, with 23 bases in between. This CDR3 region has 17 residues. Germline V gives CDR1 SEHNR, CDR2 FQNEAQ (reference sequence). The CDR3 DNA reads TGTGCCAGCAGTTCGGACGTCCAGGGGATACTATCAGATACGCAGTATTTT. Protein: CASSSDVQGILSDTQYF.

This clonotype was found a few times. The chain is built from TRBV4-2 and TRBJ2-3; D is possibly TRBD1 (5 bases). Between the trimmed V and J ends, which lost 0 bases and 3 bases, there was a span of 16 bases. Germline assignment: CDR1 LGHNA and CDR2 YNFKEQ. This CDR3 spans 17 amino acids. For the CDR3, the DNA is TGTGCCAGCAGCCAAGATCCCTTCCGGCAGGGAACAGATACGCAGTATTTT. The encoded protein is CASSQDPFRQGTDTQYF.

This clonotype was recorded a few times. The V call is TRBV7-3, the J call TRBJ2-1; possible D gene TRBD2, 5 bases. The germline CDR1 and CDR2 sequences are SGHTA and FQGTGA. This CDR3 spans 14 amino acids. Trimming removed 4 bases at V and 8 bases at J, with 15 bases between. CDR3 protein: CASSSDGLFDEQFF. CDR3 coding DNA: TGTGCCAGCAGCTCCGACGGACTTTTCGATGAGCAGTTCTTC. Combining the CDR3 with reference TRBV7-3 and TRBJ2-1 gives the whole variable domain GAGVSQTPSNKVTEKGKYVELRCDPISGHTALYWYRQSLGQGPEFLIYFQGTGAADDSGLPNDRFFAVRPEGSVSTLKIQRTERGDSAVYLCASSSDGLFDEQFFGPGTRLTVL.

This clonotype was counted many times. The V call is TRBV20-1, the J call TRBJ2-1; D perhaps matches TRBD2 (6 bases). CDR3 length: 15 amino acids. The V and J ends lost 0 bases and 2 bases respectively, with 11 bases between them. The V gene's germline CDR1 is DFQATT and CDR2 SNEGSKA (reference sequence). CDR3 sequence (DNA): TGCAGTGCTAGAGATTTGGCGGGGCCCTACAATGAGCAGTTCTTC. It specifies CSARDLAGPYNEQFF.

This clonotype appeared a few times. This chain uses TRBV27 with TRBJ2-7; unclear D gene. V lost 6 bases and J 5 bases, leaving 29 bases between the germline ends. CDR1 and CDR2 from the germline V gene are MNHEY and SMNVEV (reference sequence). This CDR3 spans 18 amino acids. The CDR3 DNA reads as TGTGCCAGCAGAGAAGGCCAATGGGCCGGATCCCTTTATCACGAGCAGTACTTC. This codes for CASREGQWAGSLYHEQYF.